This is a list of T cell receptor beta chains from one sample in a study of beta chain features in type 1 diabetes. Only in-frame clones appear in the TCRdb table, and some are missing; sequencing was by immunoSEQ multiplex PCR. This sample has about 700,000 clones, with roughly 13% found just once. The source material was naive CD4+ T cells from blood. These receptors came from a man aged 18 to 30 with type 1 diabetes. The CDR3 runs from the conserved cysteine through the conserved F or W. The order of the fields is CDR3 protein, CDR3 DNA, clone size, J gene, D gene, V gene, CDR3 length. A D gene is named only where the DNA matches it firmly. Not every row has a clone size; where given, it reads once, few, many or a size class.

CASSPTRRADTQYF TGTGCCAGCAGTCCGACTAGAAGGGCAGATACGCAGTATTTT few TRBJ2-3 NA TRBV6-6 14
CASSQDGLMNTEAFF TGTGCCAGCAGCCAAGACGGACTAATGAACACTGAAGCTTTCTTT few TRBJ1-1 NA TRBV14 15
CSVHTGTEAFF TGCAGCGTCCATACAGGGACGGAAGCTTTCTTT NA TRBJ1-1 NA TRBV29-1 11
CASSQDVAGRRSPLHF TGTGCCAGCAGCCAAGATGTGGCAGGTCGACGCTCACCCCTCCACTTT NA TRBJ1-6 NA TRBV4-2 16
CAWTQGGSYTF TGTGCCTGGACCCAAGGGGGGAGCTACACCTTC few TRBJ1-2 NA TRBV30 11
CASSYLAGTEAFF TGTGCCAGCAGTTACTTGGCAGGGACTGAAGCTTTCTTT few TRBJ1-1 NA TRBV6-6 13
CASSPLGGSPLHF TGTGCCAGCAGCCCTCTCGGCGGTTCACCCCTCCACTTT NA TRBJ1-6 NA TRBV7-2 13
CSVIEGNRYGYTF TGCAGCGTTATTGAAGGGAATCGCTATGGCTACACCTTC once TRBJ1-2 NA TRBV29-1 13
CASSPQETNTEAFF TGTGCCAGCTCACCACAGGAAACGAACACTGAAGCTTTCTTT few TRBJ1-1 NA TRBV18 14
CASTLRAPNSNEKLFF TGTGCCAGCACCCTCCGGGCCCCCAACTCTAATGAAAAACTGTTTTTT few TRBJ1-4 NA TRBV2 16
CASSPDSGEDTQYF TGCGCCAGCAGCCCAGATAGCGGGGAGGATACGCAGTATTTT few TRBJ2-3 TRBD2 TRBV4-1 14
CASSEDVGENTDTQYF TGTGCCAGCAGTGAAGACGTCGGGGAGAACACAGATACGCAGTATTTT few TRBJ2-3 NA TRBV2 16
CASSLDRSNTEAFF TGTGCCAGCAGCTTGGACAGGTCGAACACTGAAGCTTTCTTT NA TRBJ1-1 NA TRBV5-4 14
CASSPTGSTDTQYF TGTGCCAGCAGCCCGACAGGGAGCACAGATACGCAGTATTTT few TRBJ2-3 TRBD1 TRBV5-6 14
CASSWVDDTEAFF TGTGCCAGCAGCTGGGTGGACGACACTGAAGCTTTCTTT few TRBJ1-1 NA TRBV11-3 13
CASSFGDTQYF TGTGCCAGCAGTTTTGGAGATACGCAGTATTTT few TRBJ2-3 NA TRBV6-5 11
CASSLVKEAYGYTF TGTGCCAGCAGCTTGGTTAAGGAAGCGTATGGCTACACCTTC NA TRBJ1-2 NA TRBV5-6 14
CASSVDTEAFF TGTGCCAGCAGCGTAGACACTGAAGCTTTCTTT NA TRBJ1-1 NA TRBV9 11
CASSYGTGDGYTF TGCGCCAGCAGCTACGGGACAGGGGATGGCTACACCTTC NA TRBJ1-2 TRBD1 TRBV5-1 13
CASSRWGRTYNEQFF TGTGCCAGCTCCCGTTGGGGGAGGACCTACAATGAGCAGTTCTTC NA TRBJ2-1 NA TRBV11-3 15
CASSEVGQATDTQYF TGTGCCAGCAGTGAAGTGGGACAGGCCACAGATACGCAGTATTTT NA TRBJ2-3 TRBD1 TRBV2 15
CASRGQGGEQYF TGTGCCAGCCGCGGACAGGGCGGCGAGCAGTACTTC NA TRBJ2-7 TRBD1 TRBV6-6 12
CASGWGQYNSPLHF TGTGCCAGCGGGTGGGGACAGTATAATTCACCCCTCCACTTT few TRBJ1-6 TRBD1 TRBV19 14
CSVGGGWGLPPYEQYF TGCAGCGTTGGAGGAGGCTGGGGACTTCCACCCTACGAGCAGTACTTC NA TRBJ2-7 NA TRBV29-1 16